This T cell receptor beta chain was recorded in a study of OX40 agonist ivuxolimab in advanced cancers. TCRdb's copy holds only in-frame clones and misses some; the assay was immunoSEQ multiplex PCR. This table has about 66,000 clones, around four fifths appearing once. The ends were cut back, 3 bases at V and 8 bases at J, with 7 bases in the middle. Germline V lookup: CDR1 MDHEN, CDR2 SYDVKM. The CDR3 runs to 11 residues. This material consisted of CD4+ or CD8+ T cells sorted from blood, taken in a trial of the OX40 agonist ivuxolimab. This sequence originates from an adult with an advanced solid tumor such as melanoma, head and neck, liver or kidney cancer. The J gene is TRBJ1-2, the V gene TRBV28, with D unclear. CDR3 sequence reads: CASSLGRGYTF. In DNA, the CDR3 is TGTGCCAGCAGTTTGGGAAGGGGCTACACCTTC.